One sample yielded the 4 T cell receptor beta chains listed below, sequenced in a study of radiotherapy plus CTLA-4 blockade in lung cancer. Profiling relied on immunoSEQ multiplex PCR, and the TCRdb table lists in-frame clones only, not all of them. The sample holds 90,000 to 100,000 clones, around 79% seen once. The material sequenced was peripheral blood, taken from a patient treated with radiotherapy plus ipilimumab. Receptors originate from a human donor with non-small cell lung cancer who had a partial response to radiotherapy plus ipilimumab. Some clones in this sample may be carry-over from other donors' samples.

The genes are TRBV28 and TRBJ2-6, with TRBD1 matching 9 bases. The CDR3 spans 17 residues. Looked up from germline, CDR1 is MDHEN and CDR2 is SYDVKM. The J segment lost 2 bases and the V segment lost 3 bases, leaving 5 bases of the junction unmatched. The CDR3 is CASSFPTGGAGANVLTF. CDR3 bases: TGTGCCAGCAGTTTTCCAACAGGGGGCGCTGGGGCCAACGTCCTGACTTTC.

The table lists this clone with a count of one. CDR3 in DNA: TGTGCCAGCAGTCGGGGGGGGGCTCCCACCAATGAGCAGTTCTTC. As protein: CASSRGGAPTNEQFF. V is TRBV11-2 and J is TRBJ2-1; 8 nucleotides match TRBD2. The trim removed 6 bases at V and 6 bases at J, leaving 10 bases unmatched. The germline V gene has CDR1 SGHAT and CDR2 FQNNGV. The CDR3 is made up of 15 amino acids.

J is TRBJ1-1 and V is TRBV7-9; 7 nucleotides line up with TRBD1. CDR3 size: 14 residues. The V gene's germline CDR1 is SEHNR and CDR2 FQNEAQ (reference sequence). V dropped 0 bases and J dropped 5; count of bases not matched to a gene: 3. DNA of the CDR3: TGTGCCAGCAGCTTAGCCGGCAGGGGGACTGAAGCTTTCTTT. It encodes CASSLAGRGTEAFF.

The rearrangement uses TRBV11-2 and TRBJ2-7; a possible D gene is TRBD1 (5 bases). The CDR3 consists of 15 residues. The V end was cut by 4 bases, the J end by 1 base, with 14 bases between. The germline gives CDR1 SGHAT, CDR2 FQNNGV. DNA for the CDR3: TGTGCCAGCAGCTCCTATCCAGGGTTATCCTACGAGCAGTACTTC. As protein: CASSSYPGLSYEQYF. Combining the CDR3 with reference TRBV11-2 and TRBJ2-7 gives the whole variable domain EAGVAQSPRYKIIEKRQSVAFWCNPISGHATLYWYQQILGQGPKLLIQFQNNGVVDDSQLPKDRFSAERLKGVDSTLKIQPAKLEDSAVYLCASSSYPGLSYEQYFGPGTRLTVT.